These 8 T cell receptor beta chains were sequenced from one sample in a study of regulatory T cells in long-lasting Graves disease. Time point of the sample: newly diagnosed GD, antithyroid drugs for less than 3 months. RNA from PBMCs was the source of the TCR library. Sequencing libraries for TCR beta were prepared with iRepertoire HTBI primers and Arm-PCR of CDR3 regions. Via MiXCR, TCRdb re-called the multiplex PCR reads, giving one row per CDR3 protein. This repertoire shows some 500,000 distinct CDR3 sequences, around 15% found once; its top ten account for about 25%. These data were also filed under a second study, of T cells in Graves' hyperthyroidism and ophthalmopathy.

Here the sequenced sample was peripheral blood mononuclear cells (PBMCs), taken at new diagnosis, from a patient treated with antithyroid drugs. The receptors were gathered from a middle-aged woman with Graves disease.

This clonotype was picked up many times. This chain connects TRBV7-2 to TRBJ2-3; 9 nucleotides align to TRBD2. Per the germline V gene, CDR1 is SGHTA and CDR2 is FQGNSA. V dropped 4 bases and J dropped 3; count of bases not matched to a gene: 11. This CDR3 has 17 amino acids. The CDR3 bases are TGTGCCAGCAGCTCCCCCGACCTAGCGGGGTGGACAGATACGCAGTATTTT. Its protein is CASSSPDLAGWTDTQYF. Using reference TRBV7-2 and TRBJ2-3 for the parts outside the CDR3, the full variable domain is GAGVSQSPSNKVTEKGKDVELRCDPISGHTALYWYRQSLGQGLEFLIYFQGNSAPDKSGLPSDRFSAERTGGSVSTLTIQRTQQEDSAVYLCASSSPDLAGWTDTQYFGPGTRLTVL.

This clonotype occurred many times. The CDR3 region has the DNA TGTGCCAGCAGCCCGACAGGGCAAGGCTACACCTTC. Its protein product is CASSPTGQGYTF. This sequence joins TRBV12-3 or TRBV12-4 and TRBJ1-2; 7 nucleotides line up with TRBD1. This CDR3 contains 12 residues. Trimming at V came to 6 bases and at J to 8 bases, leaving 6 bases not matched to a gene.

This clonotype was detected ten times or more. The chain combines TRBV6-5 with TRBJ1-1; D is uncertain. The CDR3 contains 15 residues. The V end lost 0 bases, the J end lost 3 bases, and 11 bases lay between the germline ends. CDR1 MNHEY and CDR2 SVGAGI come from the germline V gene. CDR3 sequence (DNA): TGTGCCAGCAGTTACTCGGGTTGGGGTGACACTGAAGCTTTCTTT. Protein product: CASSYSGWGDTEAFF.

A few counts support this clonotype. The chain combines TRBV7-9 with TRBJ2-3; possible D gene TRBD2, 5 bases. Trimming took 6 bases from V and 4 from J, leaving 17 bases between them. The CDR3 runs 15 residues. Germline assignment: CDR1 SEHNR and CDR2 FQNEAQ (reference sequence). As DNA, the CDR3 is TGTGCCAGCAGTTCGAGGGCGCACCTACCAGATACGCAGTATTTT. It specifies CASSSRAHLPDTQYF.

This clonotype was detected only a few times. The chain uses TRBV5-1 and TRBJ2-5, with D maybe TRBD1 (5 bases). The CDR3 sequence is 15 residues long. Germline CDR1 is SGHRS and CDR2 is YFSETQ. The V gene lost 0 bases and the J gene lost 6 bases, with 15 bases spanning the gap. The CDR3 reads CASSLGPGFTQTQYF. The CDR3 nucleotides read TGCGCCAGCAGCTTGGGACCAGGGTTCACCCAGACCCAGTACTTC.

This clonotype was detected a few times. V gene TRBV11-3 combines with J gene TRBJ1-1; D is uncertain. CDR3 length: 14 residues. The V end was cut by 4 bases, the J end by 6 bases, with 15 bases between. CDR1 and CDR2 (germline): SGHNT, YENEEA. The CDR3: CASSSERAVAEAFF. The CDR3, as DNA: TGTGCCAGCAGCTCAGAAAGGGCCGTGGCTGAAGCTTTCTTT. Drawing the rest from reference TRBV11-3 and TRBJ1-1, the complete variable domain is EAGVVQSPRYKIIEKKQPVAFWCNPISGHNTLYWYLQNLGQGPELLIRYENEEAVDDSQLPKDRFSAERLKGVDSTLKIQPAELGDSAVYLCASSSERAVAEAFFGQGTRLTVV.

This clonotype was seen at least ten times. The chain carries TRBV18 and TRBJ2-5; D may match TRBD1 or TRBD2 (5 bases each). Germline V lookup: CDR1 KGHSH, CDR2 LQKENI. This CDR3 region has 13 residues. The V and J ends lost 3 bases and 2 bases respectively, with 7 bases between them. CDR3 bases: TGTGCCAGCTCACCGGGGGTACAAGAGACCCAGTACTTC. Translated: CASSPGVQETQYF. The variable domain in full, completed from reference TRBV18 and TRBJ2-5, reads NAGVMQNPRHLVRRRGQEARLRCSPMKGHSHVYWYRQLPEEGLKFMVYLQKENIIDESGMPKERFSAEFPKEGPSILRIQQVVRGDSAAYFCASSPGVQETQYFGPGTRLLVL.

This clonotype was seen many times. The gene calls are TRBV11-3 and TRBJ2-5, with 14 bases lining up with TRBD2. Germline values: CDR1 SGHNT, CDR2 YENEEA. This CDR3 comprises 17 residues. The V and J ends lost 5 bases and 4 bases, in that order; junction bases with no gene match: 9. CDR3 nucleotides: TGTGCCAGCAGCCTTGGACTAGCGGGGGGTACGGGAGAGACCCAGTACTTC. Protein sequence: CASSLGLAGGTGETQYF. Full variable domain (remainder filled in from reference TRBV11-3 and TRBJ2-5): EAGVVQSPRYKIIEKKQPVAFWCNPISGHNTLYWYLQNLGQGPELLIRYENEEAVDDSQLPKDRFSAERLKGVDSTLKIQPAELGDSAVYLCASSLGLAGGTGETQYFGPGTRLLVL.